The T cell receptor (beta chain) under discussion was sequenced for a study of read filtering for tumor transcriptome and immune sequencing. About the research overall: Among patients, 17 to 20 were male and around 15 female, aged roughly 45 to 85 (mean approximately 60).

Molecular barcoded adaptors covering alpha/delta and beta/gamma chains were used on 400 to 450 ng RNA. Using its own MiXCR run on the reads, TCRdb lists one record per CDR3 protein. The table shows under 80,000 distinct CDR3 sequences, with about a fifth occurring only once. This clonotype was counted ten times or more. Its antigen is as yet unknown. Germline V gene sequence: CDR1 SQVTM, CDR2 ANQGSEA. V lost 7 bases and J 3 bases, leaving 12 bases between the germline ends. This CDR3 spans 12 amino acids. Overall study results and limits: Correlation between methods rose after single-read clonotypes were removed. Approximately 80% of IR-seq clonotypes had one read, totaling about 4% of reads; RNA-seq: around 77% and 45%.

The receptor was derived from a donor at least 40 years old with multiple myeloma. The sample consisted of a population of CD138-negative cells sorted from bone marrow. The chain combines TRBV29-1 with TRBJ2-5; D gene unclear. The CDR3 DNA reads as TGCAGCGCCCTCCGGAACAAAGAGACCCAGTACTTC. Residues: CSALRNKETQYF.